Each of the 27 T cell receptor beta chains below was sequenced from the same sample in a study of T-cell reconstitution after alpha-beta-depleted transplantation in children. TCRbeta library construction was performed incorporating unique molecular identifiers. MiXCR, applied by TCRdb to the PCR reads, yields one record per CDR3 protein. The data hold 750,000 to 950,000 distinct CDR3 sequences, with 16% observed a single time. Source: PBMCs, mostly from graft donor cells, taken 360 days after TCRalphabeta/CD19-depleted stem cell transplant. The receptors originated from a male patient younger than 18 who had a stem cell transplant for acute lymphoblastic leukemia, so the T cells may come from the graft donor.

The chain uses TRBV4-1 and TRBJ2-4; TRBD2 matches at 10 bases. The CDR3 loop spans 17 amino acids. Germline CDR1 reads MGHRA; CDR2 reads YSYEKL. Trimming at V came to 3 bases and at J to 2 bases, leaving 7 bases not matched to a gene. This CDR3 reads CASSHPSGSPSKNIQYF. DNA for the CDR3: TGCGCCAGCAGCCATCCTAGCGGGAGCCCTTCCAAAAACATTCAGTACTTC.

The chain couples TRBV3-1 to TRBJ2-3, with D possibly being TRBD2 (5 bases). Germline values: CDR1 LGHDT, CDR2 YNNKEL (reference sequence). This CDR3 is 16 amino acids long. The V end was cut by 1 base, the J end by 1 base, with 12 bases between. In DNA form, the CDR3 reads TGTGCCAGCAGCCAAGGCGCGACTATCGGCACAGATACGCAGTATTTT. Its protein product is CASSQGATIGTDTQYF.

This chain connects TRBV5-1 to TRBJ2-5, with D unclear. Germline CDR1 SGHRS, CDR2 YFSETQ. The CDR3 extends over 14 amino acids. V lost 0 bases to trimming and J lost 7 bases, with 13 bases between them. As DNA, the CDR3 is TGCGCCAGCAGCTTGGCCCCCAGTGAGGCGACCCAGTACTTC. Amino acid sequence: CASSLAPSEATQYF.

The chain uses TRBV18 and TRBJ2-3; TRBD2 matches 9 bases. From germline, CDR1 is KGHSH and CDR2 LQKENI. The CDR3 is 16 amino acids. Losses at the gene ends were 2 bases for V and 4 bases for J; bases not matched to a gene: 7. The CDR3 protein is CASSPVIAGVPDTQYF. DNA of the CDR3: TGTGCCAGCTCACCAGTTATAGCGGGAGTTCCAGATACGCAGTATTTT.

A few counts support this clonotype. CDR3 in DNA: TGCGCCAGCAGCTTGGCCGTAGGAGATACGCAGTATTTT. Protein: CASSLAVGDTQYF. The rearrangement uses TRBV5-1 and TRBJ2-3; no clear D gene. Germline CDR1 reads SGHRS; CDR2 reads YFSETQ. The CDR3 contains 13 residues. Deletions cut 0 bases from V and 5 bases from J, with 7 bases between.

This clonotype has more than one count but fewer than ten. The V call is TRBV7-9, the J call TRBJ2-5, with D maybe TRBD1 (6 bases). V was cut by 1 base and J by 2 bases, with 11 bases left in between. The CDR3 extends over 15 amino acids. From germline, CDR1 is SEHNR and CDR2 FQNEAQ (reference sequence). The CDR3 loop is CASSLGWDTQETQYF. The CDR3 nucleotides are TGTGCCAGCAGCTTAGGGTGGGACACGCAAGAGACCCAGTACTTC.

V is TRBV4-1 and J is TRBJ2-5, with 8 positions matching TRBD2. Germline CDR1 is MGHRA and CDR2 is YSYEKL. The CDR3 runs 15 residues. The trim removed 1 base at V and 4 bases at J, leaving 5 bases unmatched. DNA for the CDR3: TGCGCCAGCAGCCAAGCGCGACTAGCGCGAGAGACCCAGTACTTC. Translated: CASSQARLARETQYF.

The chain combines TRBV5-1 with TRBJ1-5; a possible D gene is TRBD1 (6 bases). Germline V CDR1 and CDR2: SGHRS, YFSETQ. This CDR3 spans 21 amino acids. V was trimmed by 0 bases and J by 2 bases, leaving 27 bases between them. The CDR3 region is CASSLDVHYSGTYTCNQPQHF. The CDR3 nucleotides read TGCGCCAGCAGCTTGGACGTCCACTACTCCGGGACATATACATGCAATCAGCCCCAGCATTTT.

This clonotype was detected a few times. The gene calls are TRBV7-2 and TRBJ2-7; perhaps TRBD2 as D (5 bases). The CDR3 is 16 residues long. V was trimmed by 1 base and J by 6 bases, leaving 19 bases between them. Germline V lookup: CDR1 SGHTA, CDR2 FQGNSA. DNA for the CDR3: TGTGCCAGCAGCTTAGGGCATGGAGGACCCCTTGGCGAGCAGTACTTC. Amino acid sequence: CASSLGHGGPLGEQYF. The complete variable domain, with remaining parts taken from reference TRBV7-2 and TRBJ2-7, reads GAGVSQSPSNKVTEKGKDVELRCDPISGHTALYWYRQSLGQGLEFLIYFQGNSAPDKSGLPSDRFSAERTGGSVSTLTIQRTQQEDSAVYLCASSLGHGGPLGEQYFGPGTRLTVT.

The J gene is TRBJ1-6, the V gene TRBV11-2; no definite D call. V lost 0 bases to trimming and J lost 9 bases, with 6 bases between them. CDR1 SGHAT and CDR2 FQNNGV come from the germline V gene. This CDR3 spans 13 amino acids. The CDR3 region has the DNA TGTGCCAGCAGCTTAGATAACCGTTCACCCCTCCACTTT. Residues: CASSLDNRSPLHF.

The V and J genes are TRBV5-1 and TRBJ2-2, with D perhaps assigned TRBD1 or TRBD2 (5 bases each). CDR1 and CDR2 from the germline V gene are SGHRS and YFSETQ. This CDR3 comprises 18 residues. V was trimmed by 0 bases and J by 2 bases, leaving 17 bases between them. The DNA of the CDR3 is TGCGCCAGCAGCTTGGTGCTAGCAGGGTTTGGAAACACCGGGGAGCTGTTTTTT. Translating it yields CASSLVLAGFGNTGELFF.

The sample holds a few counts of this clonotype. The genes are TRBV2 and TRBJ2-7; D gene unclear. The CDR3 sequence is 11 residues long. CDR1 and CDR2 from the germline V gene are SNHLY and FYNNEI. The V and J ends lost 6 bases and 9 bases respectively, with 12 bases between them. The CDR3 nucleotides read TGTGCCAGCAGGGCCATATTTAGGCAGTACTTC. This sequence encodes CASRAIFRQYF.

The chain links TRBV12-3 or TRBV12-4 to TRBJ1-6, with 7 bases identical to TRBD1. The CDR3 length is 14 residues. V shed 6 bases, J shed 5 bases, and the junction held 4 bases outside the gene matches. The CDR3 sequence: CASSSGQHNSPLHF. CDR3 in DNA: TGTGCCAGCAGCTCGGGACAGCATAATTCACCCCTCCACTTT.

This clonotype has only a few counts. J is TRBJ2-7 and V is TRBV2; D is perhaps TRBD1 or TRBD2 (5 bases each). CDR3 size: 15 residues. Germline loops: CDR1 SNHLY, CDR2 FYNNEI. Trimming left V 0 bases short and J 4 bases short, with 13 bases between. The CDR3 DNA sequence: TGTGCCAGCAGTGAAGCCCAGGGTTGGGGGTACGAGCAGTACTTC. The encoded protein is CASSEAQGWGYEQYF.

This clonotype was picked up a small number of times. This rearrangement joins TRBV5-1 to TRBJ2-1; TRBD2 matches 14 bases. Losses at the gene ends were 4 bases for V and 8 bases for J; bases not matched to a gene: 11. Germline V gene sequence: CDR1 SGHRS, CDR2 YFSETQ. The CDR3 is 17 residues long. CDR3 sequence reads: CASSVGLAGGRMYEQFF. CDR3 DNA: TGCGCCAGCAGCGTCGGACTAGCGGGAGGCCGTATGTATGAGCAGTTCTTC.

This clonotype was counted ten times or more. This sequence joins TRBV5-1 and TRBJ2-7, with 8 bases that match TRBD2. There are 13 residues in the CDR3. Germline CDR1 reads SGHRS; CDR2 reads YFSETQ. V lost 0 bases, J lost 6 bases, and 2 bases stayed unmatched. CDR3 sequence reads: CASSLAGGIEQYF. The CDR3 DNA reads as TGCGCCAGCAGCTTGGCGGGAGGGATCGAGCAGTACTTC.

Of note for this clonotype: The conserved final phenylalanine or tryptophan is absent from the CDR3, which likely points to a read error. CDR3 sequence reads: CASSLDGRVSAFC. Here the CDR3 DNA reads TGTGCCAGCAGCTTAGACGGCAGGGTAAGCGCTTTCTGT. The chain couples TRBV13 to TRBJ1-1; TRBD1 is a possible D gene (5 bases). Trimming cost V 1 base and J 11 bases, with 14 bases left between them. The length of the CDR3 is 13 residues. Per the germline V gene, CDR1 is PRHDT and CDR2 is FYEKMQ (reference sequence).

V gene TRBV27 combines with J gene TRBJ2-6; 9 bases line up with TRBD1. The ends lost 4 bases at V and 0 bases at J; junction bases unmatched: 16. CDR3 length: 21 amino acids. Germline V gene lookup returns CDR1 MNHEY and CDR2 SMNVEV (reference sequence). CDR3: CASSSHIPGTGHDSGANVLTF. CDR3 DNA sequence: TGTGCCAGCAGTTCGCATATCCCAGGGACAGGGCACGACTCTGGGGCCAACGTCCTGACTTTC.

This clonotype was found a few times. CDR3 loop: CSVPQGDYGYTF. Written as DNA, the CDR3 is TGCAGCGTGCCCCAGGGGGACTATGGCTACACCTTC. The chain uses TRBV29-1 and TRBJ1-2; 7 bases match TRBD1. With V trimmed by 6 bases and J by 3 bases, 4 bases remained unmatched. Germline V gives CDR1 SQVTM, CDR2 ANQGSEA. This CDR3 region has 12 residues.

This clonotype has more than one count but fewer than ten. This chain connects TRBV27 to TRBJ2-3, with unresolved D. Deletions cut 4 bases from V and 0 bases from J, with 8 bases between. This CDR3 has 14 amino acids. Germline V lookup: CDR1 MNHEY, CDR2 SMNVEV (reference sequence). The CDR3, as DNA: TGTGCCAGCAGTTCTCTGGAGAGCACAGATACGCAGTATTTT. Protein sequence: CASSSLESTDTQYF.

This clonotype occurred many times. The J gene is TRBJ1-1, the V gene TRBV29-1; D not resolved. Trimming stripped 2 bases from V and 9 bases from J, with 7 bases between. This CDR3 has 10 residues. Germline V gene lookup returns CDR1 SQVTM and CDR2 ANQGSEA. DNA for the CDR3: TGCAGCGTTGAACAACACAAAGCTTTCTTT. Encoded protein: CSVEQHKAFF.

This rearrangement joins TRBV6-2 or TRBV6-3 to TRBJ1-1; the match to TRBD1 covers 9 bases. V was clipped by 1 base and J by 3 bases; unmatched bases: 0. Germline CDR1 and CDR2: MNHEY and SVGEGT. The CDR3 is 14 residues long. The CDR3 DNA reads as TGTGCCAGCAGTTACTGGACAGGGGACACTGAAGCTTTCTTT. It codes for CASSYWTGDTEAFF.

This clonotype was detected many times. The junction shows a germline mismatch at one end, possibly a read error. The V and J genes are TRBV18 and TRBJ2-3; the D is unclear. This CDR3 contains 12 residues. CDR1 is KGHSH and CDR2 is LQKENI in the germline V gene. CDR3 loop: CASSQYTDTQYF. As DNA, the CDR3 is TGCGCCAGCAGCCAATACACAGATACGCAGTATTTT.

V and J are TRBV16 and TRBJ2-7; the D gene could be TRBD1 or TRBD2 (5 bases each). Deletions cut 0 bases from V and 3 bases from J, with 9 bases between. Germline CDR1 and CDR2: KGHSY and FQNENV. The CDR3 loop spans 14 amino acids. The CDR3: CASSQSGGGYEQYF. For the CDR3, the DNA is TGTGCCAGCAGCCAATCCGGTGGGGGCTACGAGCAGTACTTC.

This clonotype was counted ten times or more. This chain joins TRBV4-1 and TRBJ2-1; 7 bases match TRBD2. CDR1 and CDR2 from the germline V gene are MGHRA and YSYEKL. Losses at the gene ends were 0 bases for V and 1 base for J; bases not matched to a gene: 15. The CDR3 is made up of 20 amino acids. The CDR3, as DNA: TGCGCCAGCAGCCAAGAGTGGGGAGGTCCTAGCGGATTTTCCTACAATGAGCAGTTCTTC. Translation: CASSQEWGGPSGFSYNEQFF.

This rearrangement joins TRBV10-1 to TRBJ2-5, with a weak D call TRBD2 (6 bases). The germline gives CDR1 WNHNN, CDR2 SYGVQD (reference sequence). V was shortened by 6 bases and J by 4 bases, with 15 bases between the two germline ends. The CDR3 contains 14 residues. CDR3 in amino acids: CASRYSGYTETQYF. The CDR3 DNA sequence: TGCGCCAGCAGATATAGCGGCTACACAGAGACCCAGTACTTC.

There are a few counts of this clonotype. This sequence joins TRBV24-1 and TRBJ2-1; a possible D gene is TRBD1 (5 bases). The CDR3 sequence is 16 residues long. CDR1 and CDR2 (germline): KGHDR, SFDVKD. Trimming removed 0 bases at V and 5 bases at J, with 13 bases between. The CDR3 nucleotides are TGTGCCACCAGTGATTTGGGTCGGTCCAGGGACAATGAGCAGTTCTTC. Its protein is CATSDLGRSRDNEQFF.